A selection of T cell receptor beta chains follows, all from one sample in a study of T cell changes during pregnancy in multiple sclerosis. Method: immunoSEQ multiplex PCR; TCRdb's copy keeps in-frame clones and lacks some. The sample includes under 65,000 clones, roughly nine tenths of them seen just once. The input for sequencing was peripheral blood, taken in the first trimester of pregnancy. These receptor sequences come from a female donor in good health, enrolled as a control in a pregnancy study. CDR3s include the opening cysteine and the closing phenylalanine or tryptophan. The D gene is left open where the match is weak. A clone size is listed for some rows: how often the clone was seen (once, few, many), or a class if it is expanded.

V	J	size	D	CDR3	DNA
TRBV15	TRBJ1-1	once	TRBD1	CATSRDMGQVGNTEAFF	TGTGCCACCAGCAGAGATATGGGACAGGTGGGGAACACTGAAGCTTTCTTT
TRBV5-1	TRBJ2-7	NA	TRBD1	CASSFYLGDRENEQYF	TGCGCCAGCAGCTTTTATTTGGGGGACAGGGAAAACGAGCAGTACTTC
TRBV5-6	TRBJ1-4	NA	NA	CASSFGAQGPEKLFF	TGTGCCAGCAGCTTTGGGGCACAGGGACCTGAAAAACTGTTTTTT
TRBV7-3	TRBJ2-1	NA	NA	CASSLSDSSYNEQFF	TGTGCCAGCAGCTTATCAGACAGCTCCTACAATGAGCAGTTCTTC
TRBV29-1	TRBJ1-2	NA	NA	CSVDRDGYTF	TGCAGCGTTGACAGGGATGGCTACACCTTC
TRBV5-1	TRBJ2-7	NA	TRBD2	CASSFGTSLDPTYEQYF	TGCGCCAGCAGCTTCGGGACTAGTCTGGACCCCACCTACGAGCAGTACTTC
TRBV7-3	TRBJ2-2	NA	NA	CASSLDSPGLNTGELFF	TGTGCCAGCAGCTTAGACAGTCCAGGGCTGAACACCGGGGAGCTGTTTTTT
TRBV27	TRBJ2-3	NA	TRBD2	CATFSGRKGDTQYF	TGTGCCACCTTTAGCGGGAGGAAGGGAGATACGCAGTATTTT
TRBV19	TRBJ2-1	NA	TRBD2	CASTLHSGSRNEQFF	TGTGCCAGTACTCTCCACAGCGGGAGTCGCAATGAGCAGTTCTTC
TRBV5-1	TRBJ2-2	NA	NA	CASSLDSPNTGELFF	TGCGCCAGCAGCCTGGACAGCCCGAACACCGGGGAGCTGTTTTTT
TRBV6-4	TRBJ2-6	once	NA	CASSAGSGANVLTF	TGTGCCAGCAGTGCAGGGTCTGGGGCCAACGTCCTGACTTTC
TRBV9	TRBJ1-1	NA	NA	CASSVGGGTNTEAFF	TGTGCCAGCAGCGTGGGGGGGGGAACAAACACTGAAGCTTTCTTT
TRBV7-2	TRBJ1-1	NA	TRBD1	CASSATGESTEAFF	TGTGCCAGCAGCGCGACAGGGGAGAGCACTGAAGCTTTCTTT
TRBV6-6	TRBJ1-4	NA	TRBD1	CASRGQAINEKLFF	TGTGCCAGCAGAGGACAGGCAATTAATGAAAAACTGTTTTTT
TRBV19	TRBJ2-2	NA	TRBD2	CASRRASGTGELFF	TGTGCCAGTCGAAGGGCTAGCGGCACCGGGGAGCTGTTTTTT
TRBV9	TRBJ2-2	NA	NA	CASSLSTGELFF	TGTGCCAGCAGCCTCTCTACCGGGGAGCTGTTTTTT
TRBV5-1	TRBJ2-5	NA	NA	CASSLARGSAETQYF	TGCGCCAGCAGCTTAGCCAGGGGATCGGCGGAGACCCAGTACTTC
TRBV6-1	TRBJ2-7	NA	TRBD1	CASSVRDRSSYEQYF	TGTGCCAGCAGTGTCCGGGACAGGAGCTCCTACGAGCAGTACTTC
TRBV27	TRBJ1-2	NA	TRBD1	CASSLTGQGVIGYTF	TGTGCCAGCAGTTTGACGGGGCAGGGGGTGATTGGCTACACCTTC
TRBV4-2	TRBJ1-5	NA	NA	CASSQTLTGWSNQPQHF	TGTGCCAGCAGCCAAACCCTAACGGGATGGAGCAATCAGCCCCAGCATTTT
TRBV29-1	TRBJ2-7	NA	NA	CSVSGSYEQYF	TGCAGCGTTTCAGGGTCCTACGAGCAGTACTTC
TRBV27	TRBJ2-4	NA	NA	CASSRTGSKNIQYF	TGTGCCAGCAGTCGAACAGGGTCAAAAAACATTCAGTACTTC
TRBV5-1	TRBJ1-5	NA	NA	CASSRGGRNQPQHF	TGCGCCAGCAGCCGGGGGGGGAGAAATCAGCCCCAGCATTTT
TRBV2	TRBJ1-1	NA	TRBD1	CASRDRGNTEAFF	TGTGCCAGCAGGGACAGGGGGAACACTGAAGCTTTCTTT
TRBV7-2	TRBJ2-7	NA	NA	CASTLVEVGFYEQYF	TGTGCCAGCACCCTCGTGGAGGTAGGGTTCTACGAGCAGTACTTC
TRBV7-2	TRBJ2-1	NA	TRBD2	CASSPERGRGHEQFF	TGTGCCAGCAGCCCAGAGCGGGGGCGGGGTCATGAGCAGTTCTTC
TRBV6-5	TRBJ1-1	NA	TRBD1	CASSTFRDRGTEAFF	TGTGCCAGCAGTACATTCCGGGACAGGGGCACTGAAGCTTTCTTT
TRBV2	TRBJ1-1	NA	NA	CASRDDRNTEAFF	TGTGCCAGCAGAGACGACAGGAATACTGAAGCTTTCTTT
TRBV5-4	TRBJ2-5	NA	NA	CASSLGGDQETQYF	TGTGCCAGCAGCTTGGGGGGGGACCAAGAGACCCAGTACTTC
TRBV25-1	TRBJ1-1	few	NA	CASTTRGNTEAFF	TGTGCCAGCACTACTCGGGGTAACACTGAAGCTTTCTTT
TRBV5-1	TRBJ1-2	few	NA	CASSSSGFTNGYTF	TGCGCCAGCAGCTCCTCAGGGTTCACAAATGGCTACACCTTC
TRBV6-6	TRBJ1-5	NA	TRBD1	CASISGTGMPTQHF	TGTGCCAGCATTTCAGGGACAGGGATGCCTACCCAGCATTTT
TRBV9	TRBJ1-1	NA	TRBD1	CASSVGQGQGAYTEAFF	TGTGCCAGCAGCGTAGGTCAAGGACAGGGGGCGTACACTGAAGCTTTCTTT
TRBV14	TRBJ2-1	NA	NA	CASSQGGRGYNEQFF	TGTGCCAGCAGCCAGGGGGGAAGGGGATACAATGAGCAGTTCTTC
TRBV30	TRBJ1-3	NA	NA	CAWSVSTLGNTIYF	TGTGCCTGGAGTGTTAGCACCCTTGGAAACACCATATATTTT
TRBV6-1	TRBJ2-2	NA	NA	CASSEGWGLGGTGELFF	TGTGCCAGCAGTGAAGGCTGGGGGCTTGGTGGCACCGGGGAGCTGTTTTTT
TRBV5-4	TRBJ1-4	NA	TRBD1	CASSSPRGEEKLFF	TGTGCCAGCAGCTCCCCCAGGGGGGAAGAAAAACTGTTTTTT
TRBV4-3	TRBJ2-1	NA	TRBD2	CASSQDTGAGYNEQFF	TGCGCCAGCAGCCAAGATACGGGAGCGGGGTACAATGAGCAGTTCTTC
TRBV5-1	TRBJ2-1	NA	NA	CASSLATTEQFF	TGCGCCAGCAGCTTGGCTACCACGGAGCAGTTCTTC
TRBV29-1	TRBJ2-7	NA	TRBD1	CSVAPGTGRGEQYF	TGCAGCGTCGCACCAGGGACAGGTCGGGGCGAGCAGTACTTC
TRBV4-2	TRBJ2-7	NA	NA	CASSQVLRGPRSYEQYF	TGTGCCAGCAGCCAAGTGTTGCGGGGGCCGAGATCCTACGAGCAGTACTTC
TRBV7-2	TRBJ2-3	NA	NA	CASSLDQAEAQYF	TGTGCCAGCAGCCTGGACCAAGCGGAAGCGCAGTATTTT
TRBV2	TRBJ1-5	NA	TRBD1	CASSDRGMNQPQHF	TGTGCCAGCAGTGACAGGGGGATGAATCAGCCCCAGCATTTT
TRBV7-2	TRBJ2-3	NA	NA	CASSLQRADTQYF	TGTGCCAGCAGCTTACAGCGGGCGGATACGCAGTATTTT
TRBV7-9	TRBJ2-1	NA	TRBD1	CASSYYPGQGRNEQFF	TGTGCCAGCAGCTACTACCCGGGACAGGGAAGGAATGAGCAGTTCTTC
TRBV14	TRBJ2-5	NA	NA	CASSQDVQETQYF	TGTGCCAGCAGCCAAGACGTCCAAGAGACCCAGTACTTC
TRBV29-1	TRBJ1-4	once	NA	CSVGTWAGEKLFF	TGCAGCGTTGGCACCTGGGCGGGTGAAAAACTGTTTTTT
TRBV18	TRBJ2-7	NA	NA	CASSPQPSGSEQYF	TGTGCCAGCTCACCACAACCGAGCGGGTCCGAGCAGTACTTC
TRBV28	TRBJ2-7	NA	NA	CASSSIGDEQYF	TGTGCCAGCAGTTCAATCGGGGACGAGCAGTACTTC
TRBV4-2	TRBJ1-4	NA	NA	CASSRIGGRSEKLFF	TGTGCCAGCAGCCGTATCGGGGGGCGAAGTGAAAAACTGTTTTTT
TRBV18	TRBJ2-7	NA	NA	CASSPSVSSYEQYF	TGTGCCAGCTCTCCCAGCGTCAGCTCCTACGAGCAGTACTTC
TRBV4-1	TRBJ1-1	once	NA	CASSLLARNTEAFF	TGCGCCAGCAGCCTCTTAGCGAGGAACACTGAAGCTTTCTTT